This TCR beta chain was identified in a study of blood T cell repertoires in COVID-19 (TCRdb year 2020). Concerning the study at large: The collaborator samples originated in the United States, Italy and Spain and spanned the acute and convalescent phases of COVID-19. The prospective study material was composed of cDNA or gDNA derived from T cells, B-cell-depleted T cells, or PBMCs. Subjects who had been exposed to COVID-19, were actively infected with it, or had recovered from it provided the deeply sampled blood TCRbeta repertoires that made up the dataset. The repertoires were released in a freely available public database intended as a resource for research on the immune response to SARS-CoV-2. Samples were obtained from the ongoing ImmuneRACE study (first 160 participants) and from about 1,300 subjects provided by 6 global collaborators. Nearly every sample came with metadata listing a de-identified subject ID, COVID-19 status, age in years and sex. Where available, HLA class I and class II types were taken from metadata supplied by the sample provider and were not determined by assay-based typing.

TCRbeta CDR3 regions were amplified from genomic DNA using the immunoSEQ Assay, a bias-controlled multiplex PCR. On the authors' methods: Within the assay, amplification of reference gene primers was used to estimate how many nucleated cells each sample contained. Sequence reads were collapsed and filtered to measure the absolute abundance of every unique TCRbeta CDR3 rearrangement. For each sample, productive Simpson clonality was calculated as the square root of Simpson's diversity index across productive rearrangements. TCRdb retrieved this table from immuneACCESS and kept in-frame rearrangements only. Not all clones are present; in checked studies, unresolved V genes account for under half, and no reason is known for the remainder. Clone size and V and J calls were adopted from that table, with D and trimming inferred from the DNA. Counted in this sample were approximately 140,000 clones; 75% to 90% of them appeared once. The ten top clones hold roughly 4% of the sample.

This clone was seen once. Its antigen is unknown. Within one base of it there is no much larger clone, and no base qualities were kept. Overall results and qualifications from the work: The quantity of clinical and demographic metadata differed by source and by participant and was supplied without curation.

Enrolling through a virtual design, the prospective study's participants ranged in age from roughly 18 to 90 years and lived across more than 20 United States geographic areas. In the prospective study, participants were assigned to cohorts based on the clinical history participants reported in a screening survey and a study questionnaire. Exposed participants had been in contact, within 2 weeks of entering the study, with a person who had a PCR-confirmed or clinician-diagnosed case of COVID-19. In the prospective study, whole blood, serum and a nasopharyngeal or oropharyngeal swab were collected from each participant by mobile phlebotomists. Over a roughly 2-month period, participants in the prospective study had the option of providing additional blood draws and questionnaires. Before DNA extraction, prospective study blood samples were shipped either frozen or at room temperature. This clonotype was obtained from a woman aged 40 to 49 who had been exposed to COVID-19. The sequenced sample consisted of PBMCs or T cells enriched from blood (not recorded which).

In nucleotides, the sequence is TGTGCCAGCAGTCCCAGGGGCAGGGGCTATGGCTACACCTTC. Its translation is CASSPRGRGYGYTF. This sequence uses TRBV27 and TRBJ1-2; a weak D assignment points to TRBD1 (6 bases agree). Sequences MNHEY (CDR1) and SMNVEV (CDR2) are obtained from the germline V gene (reference sequence). V lost 5 bases and J lost 4 bases; the stretch between them is 14 bases long. There are 14 amino acids in the CDR3, from cysteine to phenylalanine inclusive. This entry keeps only the CDR3 DNA: 42 bases, framed from base 1.